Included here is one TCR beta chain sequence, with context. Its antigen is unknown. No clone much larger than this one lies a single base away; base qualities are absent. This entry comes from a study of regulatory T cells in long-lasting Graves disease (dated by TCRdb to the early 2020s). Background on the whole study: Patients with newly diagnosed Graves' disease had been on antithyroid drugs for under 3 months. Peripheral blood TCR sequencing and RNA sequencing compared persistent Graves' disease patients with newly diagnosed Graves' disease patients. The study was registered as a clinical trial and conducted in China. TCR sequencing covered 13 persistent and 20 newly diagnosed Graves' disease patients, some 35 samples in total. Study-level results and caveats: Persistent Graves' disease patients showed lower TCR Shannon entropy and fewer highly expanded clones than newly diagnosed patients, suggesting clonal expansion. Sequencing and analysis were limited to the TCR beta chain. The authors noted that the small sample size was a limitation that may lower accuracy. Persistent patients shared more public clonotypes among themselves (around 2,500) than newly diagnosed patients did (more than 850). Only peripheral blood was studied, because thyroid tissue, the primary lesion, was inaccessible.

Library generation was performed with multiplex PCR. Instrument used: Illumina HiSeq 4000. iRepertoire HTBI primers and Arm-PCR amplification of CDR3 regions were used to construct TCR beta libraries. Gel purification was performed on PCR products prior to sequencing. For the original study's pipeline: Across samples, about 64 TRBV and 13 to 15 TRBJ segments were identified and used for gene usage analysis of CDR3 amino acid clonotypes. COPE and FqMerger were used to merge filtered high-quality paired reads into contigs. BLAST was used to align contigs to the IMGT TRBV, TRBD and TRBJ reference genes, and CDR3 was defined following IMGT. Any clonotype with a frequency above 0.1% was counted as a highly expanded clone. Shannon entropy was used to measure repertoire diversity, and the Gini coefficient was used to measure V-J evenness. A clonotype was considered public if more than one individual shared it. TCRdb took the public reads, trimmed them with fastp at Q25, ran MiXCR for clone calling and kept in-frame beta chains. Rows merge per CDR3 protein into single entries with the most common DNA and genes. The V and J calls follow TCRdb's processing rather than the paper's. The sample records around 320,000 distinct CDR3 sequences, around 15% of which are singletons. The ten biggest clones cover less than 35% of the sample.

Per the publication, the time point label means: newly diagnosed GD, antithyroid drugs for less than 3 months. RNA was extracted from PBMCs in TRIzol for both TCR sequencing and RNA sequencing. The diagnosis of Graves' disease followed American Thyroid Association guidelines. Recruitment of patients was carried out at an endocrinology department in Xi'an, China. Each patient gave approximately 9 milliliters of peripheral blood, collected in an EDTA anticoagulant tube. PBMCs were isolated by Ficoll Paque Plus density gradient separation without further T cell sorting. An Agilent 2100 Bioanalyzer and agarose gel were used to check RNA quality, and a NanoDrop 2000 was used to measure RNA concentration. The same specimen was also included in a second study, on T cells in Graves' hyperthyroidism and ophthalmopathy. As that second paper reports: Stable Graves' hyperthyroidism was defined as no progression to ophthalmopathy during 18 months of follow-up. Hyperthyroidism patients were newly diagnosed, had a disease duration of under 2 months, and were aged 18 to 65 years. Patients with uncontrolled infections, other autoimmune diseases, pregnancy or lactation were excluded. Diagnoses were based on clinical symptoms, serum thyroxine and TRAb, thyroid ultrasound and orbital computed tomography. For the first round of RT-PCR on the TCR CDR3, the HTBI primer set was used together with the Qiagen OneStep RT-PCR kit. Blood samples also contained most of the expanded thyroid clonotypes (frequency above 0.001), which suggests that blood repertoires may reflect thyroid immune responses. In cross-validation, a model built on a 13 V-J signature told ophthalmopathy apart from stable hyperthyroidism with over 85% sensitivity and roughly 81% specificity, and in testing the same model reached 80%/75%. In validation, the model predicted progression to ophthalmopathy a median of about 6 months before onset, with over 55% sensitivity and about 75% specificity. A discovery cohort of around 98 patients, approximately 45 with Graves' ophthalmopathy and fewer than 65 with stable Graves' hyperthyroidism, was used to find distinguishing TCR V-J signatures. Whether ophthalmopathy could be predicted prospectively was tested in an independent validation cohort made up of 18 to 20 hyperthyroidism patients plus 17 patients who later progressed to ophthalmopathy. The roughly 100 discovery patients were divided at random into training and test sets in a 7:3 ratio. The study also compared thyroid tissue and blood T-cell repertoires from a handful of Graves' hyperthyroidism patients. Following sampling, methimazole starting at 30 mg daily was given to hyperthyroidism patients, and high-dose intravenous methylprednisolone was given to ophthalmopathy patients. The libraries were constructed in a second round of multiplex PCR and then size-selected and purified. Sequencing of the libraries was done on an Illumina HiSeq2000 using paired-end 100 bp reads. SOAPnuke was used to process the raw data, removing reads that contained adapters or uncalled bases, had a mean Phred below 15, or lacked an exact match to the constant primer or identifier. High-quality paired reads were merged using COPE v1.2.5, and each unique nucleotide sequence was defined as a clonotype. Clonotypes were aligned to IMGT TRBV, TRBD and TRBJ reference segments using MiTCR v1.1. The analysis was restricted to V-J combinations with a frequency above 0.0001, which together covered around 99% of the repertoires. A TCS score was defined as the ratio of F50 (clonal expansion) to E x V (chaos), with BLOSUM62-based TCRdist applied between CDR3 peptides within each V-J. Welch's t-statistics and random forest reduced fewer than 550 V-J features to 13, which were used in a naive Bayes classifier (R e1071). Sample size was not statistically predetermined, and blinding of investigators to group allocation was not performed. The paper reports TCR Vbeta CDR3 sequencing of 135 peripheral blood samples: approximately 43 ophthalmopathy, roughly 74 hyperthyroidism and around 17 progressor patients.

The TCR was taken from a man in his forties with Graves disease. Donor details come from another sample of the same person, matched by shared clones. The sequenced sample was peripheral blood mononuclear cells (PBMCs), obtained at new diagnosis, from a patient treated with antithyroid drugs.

The CDR3 corresponds to CASSDLAGGSDTQYF. The DNA is as follows: TGTGCCAGCAGCGACTTAGCGGGGGGGTCAGATACGCAGTATTTT. Recombination connected TRBV9 to TRBJ2-3; the junction holds 11 bases that match TRBD2. Germline trimming amounts to 3 bases on V and 4 bases on J, with 4 as the count of junction bases outside the gene matches. Taken from cysteine to phenylalanine, the CDR3 has 15 residues. Only CDR3 DNA remains: 45 bases, in frame from the first base. The germline V gene yields SGDLS for CDR1 and YYNGEE for CDR2.